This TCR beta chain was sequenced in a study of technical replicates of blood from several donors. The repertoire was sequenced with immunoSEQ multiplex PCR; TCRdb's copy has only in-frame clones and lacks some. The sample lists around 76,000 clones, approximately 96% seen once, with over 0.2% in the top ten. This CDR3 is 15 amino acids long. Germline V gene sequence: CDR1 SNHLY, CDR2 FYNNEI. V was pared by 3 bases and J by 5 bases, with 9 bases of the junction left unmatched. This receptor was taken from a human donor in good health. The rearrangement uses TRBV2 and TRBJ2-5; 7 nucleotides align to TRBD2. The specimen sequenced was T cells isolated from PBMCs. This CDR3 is CASSDVAGVVETQYF. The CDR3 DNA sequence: TGTGCCAGCAGTGACGTGGCGGGAGTAGTGGAGACCCAGTACTTC.